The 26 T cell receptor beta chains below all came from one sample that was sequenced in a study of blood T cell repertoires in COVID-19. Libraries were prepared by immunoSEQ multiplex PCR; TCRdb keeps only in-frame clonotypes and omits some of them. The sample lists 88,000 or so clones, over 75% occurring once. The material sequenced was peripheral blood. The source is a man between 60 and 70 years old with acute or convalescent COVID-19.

The CDR3 spells CASSLTGTLSSGANVLTF. The CDR3, as DNA: TGTGCCAGCAGCCTGACCGGGACACTAAGCTCTGGGGCCAACGTCCTGACTTTC. The genes are TRBV9 and TRBJ2-6; possible D gene TRBD1, 6 bases. V was cut by 4 bases and J by 0 bases, with 17 bases left in between. This CDR3 has 18 amino acids. Germline V gives CDR1 SGDLS, CDR2 YYNGEE.

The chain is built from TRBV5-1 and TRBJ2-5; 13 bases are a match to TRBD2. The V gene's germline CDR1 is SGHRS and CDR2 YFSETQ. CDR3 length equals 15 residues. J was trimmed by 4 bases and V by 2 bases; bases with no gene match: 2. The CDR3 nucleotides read TGCGCCAGCAGCTTAGGGACTAGCGGGACAGAGACCCAGTACTTC. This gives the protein CASSLGTSGTETQYF.

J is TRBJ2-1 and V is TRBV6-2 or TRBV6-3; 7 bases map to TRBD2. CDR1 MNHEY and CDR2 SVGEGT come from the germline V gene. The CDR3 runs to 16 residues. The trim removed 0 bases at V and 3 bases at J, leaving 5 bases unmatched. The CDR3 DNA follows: TGTGCCAGCAGTTACTCATCGGGGGGAGTCTACAATGAGCAGTTCTTC. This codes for CASSYSSGGVYNEQFF.

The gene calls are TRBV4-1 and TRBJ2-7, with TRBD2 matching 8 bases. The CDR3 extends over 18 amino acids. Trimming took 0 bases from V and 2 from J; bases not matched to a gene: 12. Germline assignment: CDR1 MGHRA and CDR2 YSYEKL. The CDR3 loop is CASSQDRAGGNLPYEQYF. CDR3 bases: TGCGCCAGCAGCCAAGATCGTGCGGGAGGAAACCTACCCTACGAGCAGTACTTC.

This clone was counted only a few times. The DNA for the CDR3 is TGTGCCAGCAGTTACTCAGGACAGTACTATGGCTACACCTTC. This encodes CASSYSGQYYGYTF. The chain is built from TRBV6-5 and TRBJ1-2; TRBD1 might be the D (6 bases). Germline lookup yields CDR1 MNHEY and CDR2 SVGAGI. Trimming removed 0 bases from V and 3 bases from J, with 8 bases in between. This CDR3 is built from 14 residues.

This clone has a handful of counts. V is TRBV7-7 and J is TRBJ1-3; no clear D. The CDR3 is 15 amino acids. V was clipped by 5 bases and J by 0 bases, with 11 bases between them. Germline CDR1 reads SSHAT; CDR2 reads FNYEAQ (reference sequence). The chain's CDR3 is CASSPGLSSGNTIYF. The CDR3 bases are TGTGCCAGCAGCCCAGGACTGTCCTCTGGAAACACCATATATTTT.

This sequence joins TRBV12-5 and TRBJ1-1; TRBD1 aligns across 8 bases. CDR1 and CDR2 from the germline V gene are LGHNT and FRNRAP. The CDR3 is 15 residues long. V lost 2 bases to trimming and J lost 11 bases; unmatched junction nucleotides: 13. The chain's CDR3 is CASGLIRTGSRSAFF. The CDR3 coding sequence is TGTGCTAGTGGTTTGATCCGGACAGGGTCAAGGAGCGCTTTCTTT.

CDR3 in DNA: TGTGCCAGCAGAAGAGCCTCGAGGTACGAGCAGTACTTC. Translation gives CASRRASRYEQYF. This chain connects TRBV28 to TRBJ2-7; D gene uncertain. Trimming took 6 bases from V and 4 from J, leaving 13 bases between them. Germline CDR1 is MDHEN and CDR2 is SYDVKM. The CDR3 has 13 residues.

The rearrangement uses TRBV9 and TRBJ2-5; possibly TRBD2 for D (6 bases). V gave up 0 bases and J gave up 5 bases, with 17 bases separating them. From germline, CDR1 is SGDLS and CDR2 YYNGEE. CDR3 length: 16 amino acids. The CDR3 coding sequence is TGTGCCAGCAGCGTAGGGTTAGCGGACCTTACGGAGACCCAGTACTTC. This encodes CASSVGLADLTETQYF.

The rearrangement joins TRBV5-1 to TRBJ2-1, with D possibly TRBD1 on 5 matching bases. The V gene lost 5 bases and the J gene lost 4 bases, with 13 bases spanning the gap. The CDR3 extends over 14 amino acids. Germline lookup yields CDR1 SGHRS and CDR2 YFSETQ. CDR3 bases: TGCGCCAGCAGTGCGGCAGGGAATTACAATGAGCAGTTCTTC. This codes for CASSAAGNYNEQFF. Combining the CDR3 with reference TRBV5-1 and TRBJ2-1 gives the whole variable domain KAGVTQTPRYLIKTRGQQVTLSCSPISGHRSVSWYQQTPGQGLQFLFEYFSETQRNKGNFPGRFSGRQFSNSRSEMNVSTLELGDSALYLCASSAAGNYNEQFFGPGTRLTVL.

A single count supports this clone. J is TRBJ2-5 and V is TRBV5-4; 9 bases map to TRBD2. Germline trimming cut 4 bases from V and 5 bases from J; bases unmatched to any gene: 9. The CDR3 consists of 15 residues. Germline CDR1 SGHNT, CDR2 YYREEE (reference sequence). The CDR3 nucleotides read TGTGCCAGCAGCCATGATAGCGGGAGTGGTGAGACCCAGTACTTC. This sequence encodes CASSHDSGSGETQYF.

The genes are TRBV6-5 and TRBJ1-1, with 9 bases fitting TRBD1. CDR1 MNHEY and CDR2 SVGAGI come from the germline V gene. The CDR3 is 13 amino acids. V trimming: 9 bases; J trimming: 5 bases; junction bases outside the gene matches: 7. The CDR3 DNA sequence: TGTGCCAGTACCGGGACAGGGTGGACTGAAGCTTTCTTT. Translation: CASTGTGWTEAFF.

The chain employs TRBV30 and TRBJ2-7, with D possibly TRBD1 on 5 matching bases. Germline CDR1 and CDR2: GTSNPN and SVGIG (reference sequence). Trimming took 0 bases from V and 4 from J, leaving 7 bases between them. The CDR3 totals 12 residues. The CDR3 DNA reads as TGTGCCTGGAGTGTGGGGCCGTACGAGCAGTACTTC. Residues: CAWSVGPYEQYF. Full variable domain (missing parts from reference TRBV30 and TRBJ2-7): SQTIHQWPATLVQPVGSPLSLECTVEGTSNPNLYWYRQAAGRGLQLLFYSVGIGQISSEVPQNLSASRPQDRQFILSSKKLLLSDSGFYLCAWSVGPYEQYFGPGTRLTVT.

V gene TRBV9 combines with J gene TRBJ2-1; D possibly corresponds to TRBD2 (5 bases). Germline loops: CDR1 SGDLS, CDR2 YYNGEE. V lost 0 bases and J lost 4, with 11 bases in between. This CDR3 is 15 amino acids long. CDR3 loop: CASSVARGPYNEQFF. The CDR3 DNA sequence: TGTGCCAGCAGCGTAGCTAGAGGGCCTTACAATGAGCAGTTCTTC.

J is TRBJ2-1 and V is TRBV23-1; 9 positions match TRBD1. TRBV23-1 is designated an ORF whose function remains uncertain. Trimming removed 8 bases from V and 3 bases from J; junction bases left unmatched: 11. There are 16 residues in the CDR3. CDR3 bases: TGCGCCAGCCGGGGCAATGACAGGGGGGACTACAATGAGCAGTTCTTC. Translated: CASRGNDRGDYNEQFF.

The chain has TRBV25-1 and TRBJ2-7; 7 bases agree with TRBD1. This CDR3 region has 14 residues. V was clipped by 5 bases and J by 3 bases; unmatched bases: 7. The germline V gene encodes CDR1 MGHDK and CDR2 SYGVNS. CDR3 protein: CASSLPGQNYEQYF. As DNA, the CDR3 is TGTGCCAGCAGTCTACCGGGACAGAACTACGAGCAGTACTTC.

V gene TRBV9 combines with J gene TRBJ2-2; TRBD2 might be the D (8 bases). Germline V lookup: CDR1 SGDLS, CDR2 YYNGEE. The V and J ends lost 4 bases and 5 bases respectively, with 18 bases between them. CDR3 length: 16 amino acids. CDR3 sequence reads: CASSPPGRGPTGELFF. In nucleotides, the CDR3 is TGTGCCAGCAGCCCACCCGGGAGGGGGCCGACCGGGGAGCTGTTTTTT. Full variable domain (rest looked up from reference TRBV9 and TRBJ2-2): DSGVTQTPKHLITATGQRVTLRCSPRSGDLSVYWYQQSLDQGLQFLIQYYNGEERAKGNILERFSAQQFPDLHSELNLSSLELGDSALYFCASSPPGRGPTGELFFGEGSRLTVL.

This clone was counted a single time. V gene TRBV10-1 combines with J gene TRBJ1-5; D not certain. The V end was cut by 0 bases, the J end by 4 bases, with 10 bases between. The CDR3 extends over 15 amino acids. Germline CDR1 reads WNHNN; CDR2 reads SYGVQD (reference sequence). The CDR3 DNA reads TGCGCCAGCAGTGAGTCCTGGACGGGAAATCAGCCCCAGCATTTT. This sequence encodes CASSESWTGNQPQHF.

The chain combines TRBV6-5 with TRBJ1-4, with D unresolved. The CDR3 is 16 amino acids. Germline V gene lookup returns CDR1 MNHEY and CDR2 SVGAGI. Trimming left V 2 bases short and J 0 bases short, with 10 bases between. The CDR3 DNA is TGTGCCAGCAGTTACCCTCCCGGGGCAACTAATGAAAAACTGTTTTTT. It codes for CASSYPPGATNEKLFF.

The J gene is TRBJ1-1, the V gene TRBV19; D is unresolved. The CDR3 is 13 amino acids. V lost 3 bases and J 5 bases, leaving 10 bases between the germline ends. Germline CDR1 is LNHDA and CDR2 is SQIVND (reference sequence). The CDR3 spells CASSIGVGTEAFF. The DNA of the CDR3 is TGTGCCAGTAGTATCGGGGTTGGGACTGAAGCTTTCTTT.

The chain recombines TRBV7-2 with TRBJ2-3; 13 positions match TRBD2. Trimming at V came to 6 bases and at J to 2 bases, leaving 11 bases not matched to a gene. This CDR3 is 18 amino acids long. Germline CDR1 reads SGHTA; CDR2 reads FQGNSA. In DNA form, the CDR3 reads TGTGCCAGCAGGCGTACTAGCGGGGGGGCCCGTCCCACAGATACGCAGTATTTT. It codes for CASRRTSGGARPTDTQYF.

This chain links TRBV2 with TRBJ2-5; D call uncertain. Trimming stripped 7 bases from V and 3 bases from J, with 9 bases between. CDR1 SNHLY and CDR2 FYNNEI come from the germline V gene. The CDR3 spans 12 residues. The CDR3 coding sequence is TGTGCCAGCAACGAGCGAAAAGAGACCCAGTACTTC. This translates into CASNERKETQYF.

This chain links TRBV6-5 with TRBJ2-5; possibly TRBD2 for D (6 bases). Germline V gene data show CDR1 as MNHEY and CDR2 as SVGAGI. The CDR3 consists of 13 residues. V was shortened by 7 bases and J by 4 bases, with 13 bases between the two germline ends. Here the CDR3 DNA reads TGTGCCAGCAAAAAGGTGGGAGGAGAGACCCAGTACTTC. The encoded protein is CASKKVGGETQYF.

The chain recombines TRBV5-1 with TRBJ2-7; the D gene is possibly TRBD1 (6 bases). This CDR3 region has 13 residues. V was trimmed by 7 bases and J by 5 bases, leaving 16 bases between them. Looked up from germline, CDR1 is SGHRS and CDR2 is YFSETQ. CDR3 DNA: TGCGCCAGCGGCGAACAGGGTGGACACGAGCAGTACTTC. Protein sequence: CASGEQGGHEQYF.

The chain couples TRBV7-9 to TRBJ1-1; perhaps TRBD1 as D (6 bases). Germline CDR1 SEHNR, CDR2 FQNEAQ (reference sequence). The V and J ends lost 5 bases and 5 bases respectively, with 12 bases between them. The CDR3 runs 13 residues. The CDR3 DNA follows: TGTGCCAGCAGCCTGCGCAGGGGAACTGAAGCTTTCTTT. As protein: CASSLRRGTEAFF.

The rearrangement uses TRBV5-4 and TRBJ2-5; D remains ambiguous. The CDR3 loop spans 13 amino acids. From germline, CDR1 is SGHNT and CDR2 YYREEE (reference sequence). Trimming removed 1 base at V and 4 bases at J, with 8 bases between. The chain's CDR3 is CASSLSGRETQYF. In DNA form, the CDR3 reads TGTGCCAGCAGCTTGAGTGGGCGAGAGACCCAGTACTTC.